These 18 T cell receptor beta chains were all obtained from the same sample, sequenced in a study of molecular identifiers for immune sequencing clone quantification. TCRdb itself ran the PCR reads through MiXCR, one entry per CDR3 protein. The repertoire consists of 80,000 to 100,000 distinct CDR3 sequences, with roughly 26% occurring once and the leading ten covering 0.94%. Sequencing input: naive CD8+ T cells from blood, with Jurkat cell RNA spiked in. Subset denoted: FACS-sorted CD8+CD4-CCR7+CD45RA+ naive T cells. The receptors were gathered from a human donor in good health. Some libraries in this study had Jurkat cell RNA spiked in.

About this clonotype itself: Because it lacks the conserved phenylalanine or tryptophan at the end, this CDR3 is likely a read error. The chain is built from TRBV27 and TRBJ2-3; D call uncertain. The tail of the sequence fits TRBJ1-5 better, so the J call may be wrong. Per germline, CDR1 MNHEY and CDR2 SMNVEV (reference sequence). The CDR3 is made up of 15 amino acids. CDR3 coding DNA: TGTGCCAGCAGTCATGGACTAGCGGTCACAGATACGCAGCATCTT. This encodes CASSHGLAVTDTQHL.

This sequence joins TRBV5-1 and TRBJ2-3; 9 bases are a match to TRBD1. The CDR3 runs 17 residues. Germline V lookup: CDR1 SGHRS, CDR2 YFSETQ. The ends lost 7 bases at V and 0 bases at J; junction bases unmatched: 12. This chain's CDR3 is CASGPGQGTPSTDTQYF. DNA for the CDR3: TGCGCCAGCGGACCGGGACAGGGAACCCCTAGCACAGATACGCAGTATTTT.

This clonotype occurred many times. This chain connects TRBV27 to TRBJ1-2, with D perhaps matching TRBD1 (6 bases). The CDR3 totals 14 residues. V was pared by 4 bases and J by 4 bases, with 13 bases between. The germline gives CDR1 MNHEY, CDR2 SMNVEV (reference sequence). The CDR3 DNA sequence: TGTGCCAGCAGTTCAACAGGGCTTAGCTATGGCTACACCTTC. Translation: CASSSTGLSYGYTF.

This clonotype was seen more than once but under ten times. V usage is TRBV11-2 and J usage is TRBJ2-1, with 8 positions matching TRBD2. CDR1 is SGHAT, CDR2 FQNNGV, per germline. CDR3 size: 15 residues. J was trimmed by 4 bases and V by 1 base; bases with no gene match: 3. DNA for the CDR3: TGTGCCAGCAGCTTAGCGGGGGGGATGTACAATGAGCAGTTCTTC. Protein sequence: CASSLAGGMYNEQFF.

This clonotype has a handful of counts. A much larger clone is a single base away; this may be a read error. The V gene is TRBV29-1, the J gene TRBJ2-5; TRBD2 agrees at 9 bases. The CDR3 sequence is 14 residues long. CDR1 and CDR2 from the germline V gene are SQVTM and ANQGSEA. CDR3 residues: CGVTLAGAGETQYF. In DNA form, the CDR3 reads TGCGGCGTCACTTTAGCGGGAGCGGGGGAGACCCAGTACTTC.

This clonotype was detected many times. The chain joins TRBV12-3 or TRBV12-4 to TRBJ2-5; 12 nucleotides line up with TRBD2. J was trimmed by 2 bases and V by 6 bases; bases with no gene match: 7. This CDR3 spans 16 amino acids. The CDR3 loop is CASSPGLAGPQETQYF. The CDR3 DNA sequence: TGTGCCAGCAGCCCAGGACTAGCGGGACCTCAAGAGACCCAGTACTTC.

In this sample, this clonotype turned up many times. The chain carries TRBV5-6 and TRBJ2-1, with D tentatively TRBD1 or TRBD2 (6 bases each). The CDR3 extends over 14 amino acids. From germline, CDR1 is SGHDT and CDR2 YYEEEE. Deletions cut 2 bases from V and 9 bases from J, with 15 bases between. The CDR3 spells CASSFMSGAPEQFF. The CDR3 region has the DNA TGTGCCAGCAGCTTTATGTCGGGGGCCCCTGAGCAGTTCTTC.

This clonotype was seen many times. Here the CDR3 reads CASSISPGRADTQYF. The CDR3 DNA reads TGTGCCAGTAGTATCTCTCCGGGGCGAGCAGATACGCAGTATTTT. The V gene is TRBV19, the J gene TRBJ2-3; D may correspond to TRBD1 or TRBD2 (5 bases each). The germline V gene has CDR1 LNHDA and CDR2 SQIVND (reference sequence). The V end was cut by 3 bases, the J end by 4 bases, with 14 bases between. This CDR3 has 15 amino acids.

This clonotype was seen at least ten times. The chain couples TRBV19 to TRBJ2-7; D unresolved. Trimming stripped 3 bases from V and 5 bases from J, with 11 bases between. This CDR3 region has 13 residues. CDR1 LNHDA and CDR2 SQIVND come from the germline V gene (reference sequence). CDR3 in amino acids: CASSMSLGNEQYF. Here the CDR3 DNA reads TGTGCCAGTAGTATGTCCTTGGGTAACGAGCAGTACTTC.

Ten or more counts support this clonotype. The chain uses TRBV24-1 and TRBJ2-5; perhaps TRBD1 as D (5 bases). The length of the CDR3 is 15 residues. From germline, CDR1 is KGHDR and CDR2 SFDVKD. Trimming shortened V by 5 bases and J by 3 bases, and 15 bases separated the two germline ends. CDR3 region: CATSAWGRNKETQYF. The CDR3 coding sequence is TGTGCCACCAGTGCCTGGGGCAGGAATAAAGAGACCCAGTACTTC.

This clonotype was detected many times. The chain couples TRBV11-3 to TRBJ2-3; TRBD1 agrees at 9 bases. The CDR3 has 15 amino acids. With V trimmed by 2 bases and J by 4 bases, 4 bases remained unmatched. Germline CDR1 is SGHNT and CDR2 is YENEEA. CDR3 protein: CASSLTGGFADTQYF. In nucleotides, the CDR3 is TGTGCCAGCAGCTTAACAGGGGGCTTCGCAGATACGCAGTATTTT.

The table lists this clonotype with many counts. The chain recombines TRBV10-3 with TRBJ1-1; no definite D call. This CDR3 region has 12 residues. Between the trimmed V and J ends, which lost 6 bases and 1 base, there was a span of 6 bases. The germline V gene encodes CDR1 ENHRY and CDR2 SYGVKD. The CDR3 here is CAIRRENTEAFF. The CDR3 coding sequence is TGTGCCATCAGACGGGAGAACACTGAAGCTTTCTTT.

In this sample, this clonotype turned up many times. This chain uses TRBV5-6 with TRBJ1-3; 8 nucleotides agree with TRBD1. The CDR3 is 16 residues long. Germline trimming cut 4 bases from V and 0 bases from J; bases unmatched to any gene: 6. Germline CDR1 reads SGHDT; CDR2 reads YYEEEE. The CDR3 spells CASSTRTGISGNTIYF. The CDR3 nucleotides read TGTGCCAGCAGCACAAGGACAGGGATCTCTGGAAACACCATATATTTT.

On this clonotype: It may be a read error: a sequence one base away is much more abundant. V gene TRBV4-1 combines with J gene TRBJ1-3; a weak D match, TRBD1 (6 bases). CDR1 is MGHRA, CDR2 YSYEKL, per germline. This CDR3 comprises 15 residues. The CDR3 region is CARSQDPDRGNTIYF. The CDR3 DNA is TGCGCCCGCAGCCAAGACCCGGACAGAGGAAACACCATATATTTT.

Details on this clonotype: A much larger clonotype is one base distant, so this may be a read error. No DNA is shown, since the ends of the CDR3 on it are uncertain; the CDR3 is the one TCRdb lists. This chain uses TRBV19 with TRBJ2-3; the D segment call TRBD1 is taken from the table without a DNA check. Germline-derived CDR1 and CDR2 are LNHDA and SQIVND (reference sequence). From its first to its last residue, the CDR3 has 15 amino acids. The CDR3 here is CASSIWGEGTDTRYF.

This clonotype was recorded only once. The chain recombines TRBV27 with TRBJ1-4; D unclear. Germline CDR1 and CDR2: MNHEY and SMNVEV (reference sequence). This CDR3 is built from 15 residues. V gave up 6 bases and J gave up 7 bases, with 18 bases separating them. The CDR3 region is CASRGFMAFSEKLFF. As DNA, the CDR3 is TGTGCCAGCAGAGGGTTCATGGCGTTTAGTGAAAAACTGTTTTTT.

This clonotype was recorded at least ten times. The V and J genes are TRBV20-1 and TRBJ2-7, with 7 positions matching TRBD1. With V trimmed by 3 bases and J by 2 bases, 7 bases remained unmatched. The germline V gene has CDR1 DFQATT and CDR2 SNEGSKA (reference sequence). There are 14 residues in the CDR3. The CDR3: CSASQDRTAYEQYF. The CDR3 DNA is TGCAGTGCTAGCCAGGACAGGACCGCCTACGAGCAGTACTTC.

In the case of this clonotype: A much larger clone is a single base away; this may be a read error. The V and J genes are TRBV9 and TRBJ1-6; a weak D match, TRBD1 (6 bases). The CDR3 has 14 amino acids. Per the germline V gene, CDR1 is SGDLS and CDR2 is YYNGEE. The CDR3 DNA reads TGTGCCAGCAGCGTCTCAGGGGCAAATTCACCCCACCACTTT. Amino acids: CASSVSGANSPHHF.